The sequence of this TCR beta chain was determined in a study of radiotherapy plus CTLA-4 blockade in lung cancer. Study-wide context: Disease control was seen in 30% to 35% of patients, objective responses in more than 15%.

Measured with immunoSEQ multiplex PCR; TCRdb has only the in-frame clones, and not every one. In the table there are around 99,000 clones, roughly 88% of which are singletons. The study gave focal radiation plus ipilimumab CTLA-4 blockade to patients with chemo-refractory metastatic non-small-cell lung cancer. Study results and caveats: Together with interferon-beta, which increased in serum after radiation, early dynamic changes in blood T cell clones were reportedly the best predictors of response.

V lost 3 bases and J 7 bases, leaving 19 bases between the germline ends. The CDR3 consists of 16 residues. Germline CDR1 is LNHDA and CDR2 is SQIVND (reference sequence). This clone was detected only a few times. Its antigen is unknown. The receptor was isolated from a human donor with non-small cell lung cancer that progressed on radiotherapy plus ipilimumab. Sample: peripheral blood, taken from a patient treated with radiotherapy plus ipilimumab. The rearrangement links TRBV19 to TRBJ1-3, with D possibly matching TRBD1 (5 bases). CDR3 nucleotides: TGTGCCAGTAGTATCAGCCGGGACGTCAGAGGGAACACCATATATTTT. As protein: CASSISRDVRGNTIYF.